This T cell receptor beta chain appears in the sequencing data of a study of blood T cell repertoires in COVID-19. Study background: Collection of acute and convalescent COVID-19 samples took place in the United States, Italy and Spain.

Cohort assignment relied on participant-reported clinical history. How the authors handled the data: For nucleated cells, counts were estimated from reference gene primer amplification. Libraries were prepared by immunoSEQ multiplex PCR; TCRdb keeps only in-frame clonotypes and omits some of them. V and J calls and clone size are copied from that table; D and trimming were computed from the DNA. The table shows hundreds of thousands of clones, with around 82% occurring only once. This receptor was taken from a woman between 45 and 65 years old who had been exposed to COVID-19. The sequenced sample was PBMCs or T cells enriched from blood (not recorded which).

The CDR3 DNA is TGTGCCAGCGCGGGGGGGACCTCCTATAATTCACCCCTCCACTTT. Its translation is CASAGGTSYNSPLHF. V and J are TRBV5-5 and TRBJ1-6; weak D call: TRBD1 (5 bases). Trimming removed 7 bases from V and 0 bases from J, with 11 bases in between. The CDR3 runs 15 residues. CDR1 SGHKS and CDR2 YYEKEE come from the germline V gene (reference sequence).